Listed here are 30 T cell receptor beta chains from one sample, sequenced in a study of blood T cells in healthy people across ages. Then a second PCR, running roughly 7 to 11 cycles, was carried out with a sample-barcoded 5' primer and a J-beta primer mix. TCRdb reanalysed the 5' RACE reads using MiXCR and keeps one entry per CDR3 protein. This sample has 1.5 million to 2 million distinct CDR3 sequences; about 35% occur once, and the top ten carry 10% to 12%. The sample consisted of blood. The origin of the receptors is a woman in her twenties or thirties in good health.

About this clonotype itself: A much more abundant neighbour one base away suggests this may be a read error. The genes are TRBV12-3 or TRBV12-4 and TRBJ2-5; D possibly matches TRBD1 or TRBD2 (5 bases each). The CDR3 covers 14 residues. The CDR3 here is CAGSFPGREETQYF. The CDR3 DNA reads as TGTGCCGGCAGTTTCCCGGGGCGCGAGGAGACCCAGTACTTC.

Concerning this clonotype: This clone may be a read error of a much larger clone one base away. The chain employs TRBV29-1 and TRBJ2-7; no definite D call. This CDR3 is 16 amino acids long. Per germline, CDR1 SQVTM and CDR2 ANQGSEA. V was shortened by 0 bases and J by 3 bases, with 18 bases between the two germline ends. DNA of the CDR3: TGCAGCGTTGAAGATCTTCCCAGCCTTGGCCGCTACGAGCAGTACTTC. Translation gives CSVEDLPSLGRYEQYF.

Comments on this clonotype: The junction shows a germline mismatch at one end, possibly a read error. The genes are TRBV7-2 and TRBJ2-3, with 11 bases that match TRBD2. Germline values: CDR1 SGHTA, CDR2 FQGNSA. The CDR3 loop spans 17 amino acids. The CDR3 nucleotides read TGTGCCAACAGCCCGGTCCTCCTAGCGGGGGGAGGTGATACGCAGTATTTT. Translating gives CANSPVLLAGGGDTQYF.

In this sample, this clonotype turned up a few times. The gene calls are TRBV15 and TRBJ1-1; tentative D call: TRBD1 (6 bases). The CDR3 has 18 residues. V lost 0 bases, J lost 0 bases, and 17 bases lay in between. CDR1 is LNHNV and CDR2 is YYDKDF in the germline V gene (reference sequence). In DNA, the CDR3 is TGTGCCACCAGCAGAGATTATCCAGGGGTCCTTATGAACACTGAAGCTTTCTTT. It translates to CATSRDYPGVLMNTEAFF. The full variable domain, rest sourced from reference TRBV15 and TRBJ1-1, is DAMVIQNPRYQVTQFGKPVTLSCSQTLNHNVMYWYQQKSSQAPKLLFHYYDKDFNNEADTPDNFQSRRPNTSFCFLDIRSPGLGDTAMYLCATSRDYPGVLMNTEAFFGQGTRLTVV.

There are many counts of this clonotype. CDR3 loop: CSVVGQGGEQYF. The CDR3 DNA reads TGCAGCGTTGTGGGTCAGGGCGGCGAGCAGTACTTC. The rearrangement uses TRBV29-1 and TRBJ2-7; D is possibly TRBD1 (5 bases). V shed 4 bases and J shed 6 bases, with 13 bases lying between them. In germline, CDR1 is SQVTM, CDR2 ANQGSEA. This CDR3 has 12 residues.

This clonotype appeared many times. The chain is built from TRBV29-1 and TRBJ2-7, with a weak D call TRBD1 (5 bases). The V gene lost 3 bases and the J gene lost 3 bases, with 18 bases spanning the gap. Germline values: CDR1 SQVTM, CDR2 ANQGSEA. This CDR3 comprises 15 residues. The DNA for the CDR3 is TGCAGCGTTGATCTAGGCCAGGGTTTAGACTACGAGCAGTACTTC. It codes for CSVDLGQGLDYEQYF.

This clonotype turned up a few times. The chain is built from TRBV20-1 and TRBJ2-7; no reliable D call. Germline V gene lookup returns CDR1 DFQATT and CDR2 SNEGSKA (reference sequence). This CDR3 has 13 amino acids. V lost 1 base and J lost 5, with 12 bases in between. CDR3 DNA sequence: TGCAGTGCTAGAGTACCCGGGCGCCACGAGCAGTACTTC. This gives the protein CSARVPGRHEQYF.

The chain has TRBV20-1 and TRBJ2-1; 9 bases align to TRBD2. V dropped 3 bases and J dropped 2; count of bases not matched to a gene: 5. Germline-derived CDR1 and CDR2 are DFQATT and SNEGSKA (reference sequence). This CDR3 contains 15 residues. The CDR3 nucleotides are TGCAGTGCTAGTAGTAGCGGGAGTACCTACAATGAGCAGTTCTTC. This translates into CSASSSGSTYNEQFF.

J is TRBJ1-2 and V is TRBV20-1, with unresolved D. The length of the CDR3 is 11 residues. V was trimmed by 7 bases and J by 6 bases, leaving 12 bases between them. Germline lookup yields CDR1 DFQATT and CDR2 SNEGSKA (reference sequence). The CDR3 loop is CSVAHGHGYTF. CDR3 nucleotides: TGCAGTGTCGCCCACGGTCATGGCTACACCTTC.

The chain couples TRBV4-1 to TRBJ1-5; D is ambiguous. The V gene lost 9 bases and the J gene lost 2 bases, with 14 bases spanning the gap. This CDR3 spans 14 amino acids. Germline values: CDR1 MGHRA, CDR2 YSYEKL. The CDR3 DNA reads TGCGCCAGTACCCCACAGCCTGGCAATCAGCCCCAGCATTTT. Translating gives CASTPQPGNQPQHF.

With regard to this clonotype: A much larger clone lies a single base off, so this may be a read error. The chain links TRBV29-1 to TRBJ2-3; D unclear. V lost 8 bases and J 4 bases, leaving 13 bases between the germline ends. Germline V CDR1 and CDR2: SQVTM, ANQGSEA. CDR3 length equals 12 residues. CDR3 sequence (DNA): TGCAGCATGCTACATGGAGCAGATACGCAGTATTTT. Amino acids: CSMLHGADTQYF.

J is TRBJ2-7 and V is TRBV20-1; 9 bases fit TRBD1. The length of the CDR3 is 15 residues. V shed 5 bases, J shed 1 base, and the junction held 9 bases outside the gene matches. The germline gives CDR1 DFQATT, CDR2 SNEGSKA (reference sequence). The CDR3 reads CSAYPGTGLSYEQYF. CDR3 DNA sequence: TGCAGTGCTTACCCCGGGACAGGGCTATCCTACGAGCAGTACTTC.

This chain connects TRBV5-1 to TRBJ2-7; possibly TRBD1 for D (6 bases). Germline CDR1 is SGHRS and CDR2 is YFSETQ. V lost 4 bases to trimming and J lost 4 bases, with 18 bases between them. The CDR3 is 15 amino acids. CDR3 protein: CASSQWGQATYEQYF. The CDR3 DNA is TGCGCCAGCAGCCAGTGGGGACAAGCTACATACGAGCAGTACTTC.

V usage is TRBV29-1 and J usage is TRBJ1-2; D not resolved. V gave up 2 bases and J gave up 4 bases, with 17 bases separating them. Germline assignment: CDR1 SQVTM and CDR2 ANQGSEA. This CDR3 comprises 15 residues. The CDR3 sequence is CSVESKDSDFYGYTF. The DNA of the CDR3 is TGCAGCGTTGAATCTAAGGACTCGGACTTCTATGGCTACACCTTC.

As to this clonotype: This clone may be a read error of a much larger clone one base away. The chain joins TRBV28 to TRBJ2-3; D is uncertain. The CDR3 totals 14 residues. The V gene's germline CDR1 is MDHEN and CDR2 SYDVKM. CDR3 amino acids: CASSFRANTDAQYF. The CDR3 DNA follows: TGTGCCAGCAGTTTCAGAGCTAACACAGATGCGCAGTATTTT.

This clonotype showed up many times. The V gene is TRBV20-1, the J gene TRBJ2-7; 11 bases align to TRBD2. This CDR3 comprises 14 residues. Germline CDR1 is DFQATT and CDR2 is SNEGSKA (reference sequence). The V gene end was trimmed by 6 bases and the J gene end by 1 base; junction bases not matched to a gene: 5. CDR3 amino acids: CSARLAGLSYEQYF. The DNA for the CDR3 is TGCAGTGCCAGACTAGCGGGGTTATCCTACGAGCAGTACTTC.

The rearrangement uses TRBV20-1 and TRBJ1-5; 9 nucleotides align to TRBD1. The CDR3 runs to 13 residues. CDR1 and CDR2 (germline): DFQATT, SNEGSKA (reference sequence). The V and J ends lost 6 bases and 7 bases, in that order; junction bases with no gene match: 7. CDR3 nucleotides: TGCAGTGCCCCGGACAGGGGCAGGCAGCCCCAGCATTTT. Its protein product is CSAPDRGRQPQHF.

This clonotype has only a few counts. CDR3 amino acids: CAISEVEGGQGLTDTQYF. Written as DNA, the CDR3 is TGTGCCATCAGTGAGGTTGAGGGCGGTCAGGGGTTAACAGATACGCAGTATTTT. V gene TRBV10-3 combines with J gene TRBJ2-3, with a tentative D call TRBD1 (6 bases). CDR1 is ENHRY, CDR2 SYGVKD, per germline. Trimming left V 2 bases short and J 3 bases short, with 21 bases between. This CDR3 spans 18 amino acids.

The chain combines TRBV6-1 with TRBJ1-2; 7 bases agree with TRBD1. Germline CDR1 and CDR2: MNHNS and SASEGT. The J segment lost 8 bases and the V segment lost 9 bases, leaving 9 bases of the junction unmatched. This CDR3 comprises 12 residues. Here the CDR3 reads CASVQGSRGYTF. DNA for the CDR3: TGTGCCAGTGTACAGGGGTCGCGCGGCTACACCTTC.

The chain employs TRBV27 and TRBJ2-7, with a tentative D call TRBD1 (5 bases). The CDR3 has 14 residues. V gave up 7 bases and J gave up 1 base, with 14 bases separating them. The V gene's germline CDR1 is MNHEY and CDR2 SMNVEV (reference sequence). CDR3 in amino acids: CASKVQGSSYEQYF. Here the CDR3 DNA reads TGTGCCAGCAAGGTGCAGGGTTCTTCCTACGAGCAGTACTTC.

The chain employs TRBV20-1 and TRBJ1-2, with no clear D. In germline, CDR1 is DFQATT, CDR2 SNEGSKA (reference sequence). V was trimmed by 2 bases and J by 3 bases, leaving 10 bases between them. The CDR3 has 13 amino acids. CDR3 bases: TGCAGTGCTAGACCGCTCGGGGACTATGGCTACACCTTC. The encoded protein is CSARPLGDYGYTF.

The chain combines TRBV3-1 with TRBJ2-5; D not certain. Between the trimmed V and J ends, which lost 5 bases and 1 base, there was a span of 8 bases. Per the germline V gene, CDR1 is LGHDT and CDR2 is YNNKEL (reference sequence). There are 13 residues in the CDR3. The CDR3 protein is CASSFAIQETQYF. For the CDR3, the DNA is TGTGCCAGCAGCTTTGCAATCCAAGAGACCCAGTACTTC.

This clonotype was seen only a few times. The chain links TRBV3-1 to TRBJ2-7; TRBD1 agrees at 8 bases. This CDR3 has 17 residues. Germline CDR1 LGHDT, CDR2 YNNKEL (reference sequence). V dropped 0 bases and J dropped 7; count of bases not matched to a gene: 14. DNA of the CDR3: TGTGCCAGCAGCCAAGATCTAAGGGACAGGCGCCCTTTGGAGCAGTACTTC. Protein sequence: CASSQDLRDRRPLEQYF.

The J gene is TRBJ1-2, the V gene TRBV20-1; 9 bases are shared with TRBD1. The V gene end was trimmed by 2 bases and the J gene end by 3 bases; junction bases not matched to a gene: 7. CDR3 length: 15 amino acids. Germline CDR1 DFQATT, CDR2 SNEGSKA (reference sequence). CDR3 sequence (DNA): TGCAGTGCTAGACGACAGGGGGTGGGGTACTATGGCTACACCTTC. Protein product: CSARRQGVGYYGYTF.

This chain joins TRBV6-5 and TRBJ2-1; tentatively, D is TRBD1 or TRBD2 (6 bases each). Between the trimmed V and J ends, which lost 3 bases and 5 bases, there was a span of 11 bases. Germline CDR1 MNHEY, CDR2 SVGAGI. The CDR3 consists of 14 residues. DNA of the CDR3: TGTGCCAGCAGTTATCCCGGGGGCCACAATGAGCAGTTCTTC. Translating it yields CASSYPGGHNEQFF.

Comment on this clonotype: Germline is not matched at one junction end, which may reflect a read error. The chain couples TRBV6-5 to TRBJ2-1; 9 nucleotides line up with TRBD2. In germline, CDR1 is MNHEY, CDR2 SVGAGI. This CDR3 is 15 amino acids long. The CDR3: CAGSLAGESYNEQFF. Here the CDR3 DNA reads TGTGCCGGCAGTTTAGCGGGAGAAAGCTACAATGAGCAGTTCTTC.

J is TRBJ1-2 and V is TRBV4-2; no clear D gene. Trimming left V 1 base short and J 5 bases short, with 11 bases between. The CDR3 consists of 14 residues. Germline V gene lookup returns CDR1 LGHNA and CDR2 YNFKEQ. DNA of the CDR3: TGTGCCAGCAGCCAAGGTACAGCGCTTTATGGCTACACCTTC. This sequence encodes CASSQGTALYGYTF.

This chain joins TRBV9 and TRBJ2-1; no reliable D call. Trimming removed 2 bases from V and 1 base from J, with 7 bases in between. CDR1 is SGDLS, CDR2 YYNGEE, per germline. The length of the CDR3 is 14 residues. CDR3 protein: CASSVGESYNEQFF. The CDR3 region has the DNA TGTGCCAGCAGCGTTGGAGAGTCCTACAATGAGCAGTTCTTC.

The rearrangement joins TRBV9 to TRBJ1-2; D ambiguous. Trimming pared 0 bases from V and 2 bases from J, leaving 11 bases between. The CDR3 length is 15 residues. Germline CDR1 reads SGDLS; CDR2 reads YYNGEE. The CDR3 loop reads CASSVAPGTNYGYTF. The CDR3 DNA follows: TGTGCCAGCAGCGTAGCTCCGGGAACCAACTATGGCTACACCTTC.

The chain is built from TRBV19 and TRBJ1-6, with TRBD1 as a possible D gene (6 bases). V shed 0 bases and J shed 10 bases, with 16 bases lying between them. CDR1 and CDR2 (germline): LNHDA, SQIVND (reference sequence). The CDR3 covers 16 residues. In DNA, the CDR3 is TGTGCCAGTAGTATAGATTATGGACAGTTGGCGTCACCCCTCCACTTT. It codes for CASSIDYGQLASPLHF. Full variable domain (remainder filled in from reference TRBV19 and TRBJ1-6): DGGITQSPKYLFRKEGQNVTLSCEQNLNHDAMYWYRQDPGQGLRLIYYSQIVNDFQKGDIAEGYSVSREKKESFPLTVTSAQKNPTAFYLCASSIDYGQLASPLHFGNGTRLTVT.